The clone carrying this T cell receptor beta chain has at least ten counts. Its antigen is not known. Amplification of TCR beta CDR3 regions was performed using RNA transcripts as template. HTBI primers drove first-round RT-PCR of the TCR CDR3. TCRdb re-derived calls from the multiplex PCR reads in MiXCR, one entry per CDR3 protein. The table records under 650,000 distinct CDR3 sequences, 15% to 20% of them present only once. The data are from a study of T cells in Graves' hyperthyroidism and ophthalmopathy. Among the patients, aged 18 to 65, hyperthyroidism was newly diagnosed and had lasted under 2 months. Exclusion of patients followed from uncontrolled infection, other autoimmune disease, pregnancy or lactation. PBMCs were sourced from roughly 9.1 ml fresh peripheral blood. Germline V lookup: CDR1 MDHEN, CDR2 SYDVKM. The CDR3 loop spans 15 amino acids. Trimming left V 3 bases short and J 0 bases short, with 11 bases between.

Findings and limits, study-wide: Ophthalmopathy could be told apart from stable hyperthyroidism with a 13 V-J model.

This TCR came from a woman under 40 with Graves' hyperthyroidism. The chain couples TRBV28 to TRBJ1-1; no clear D gene. The sequenced sample was blood. The CDR3 DNA reads as TGTGCCAGCAGTTTCGCGTCTAGGATGAACACTGAAGCTTTCTTT. It codes for CASSFASRMNTEAFF. The variable domain in full, with the rest retrieved from reference TRBV28 and TRBJ1-1, is DVKVTQSSRYLVKRTGEKVFLECVQDMDHENMFWYRQDPGLGLRLIYFSYDVKMKEKGDIPEGYSVSREKKERFSLILESASTNQTSMYLCASSFASRMNTEAFFGQGTRLTVV.